This TCR beta chain is from a study of identical twins listed by TCRdb under 2016. Regarding the complete study: The study deep-sequenced TCR alpha and beta repertoires from monozygotic twins, unrelated adults of various ages and cord blood to test whether fetal clonotypes persist. To rule out contamination, the twin experiments were replicated at different times with different library preparation protocols.

Spanning cysteine to phenylalanine, the CDR3 consists of 16 amino acids. The sequence is cut down to CDR3 DNA, 48 bases in frame from base 1. CDR1 and CDR2 were assigned from the germline V gene (reference sequence) as DFQATT and SNEGSKA. Trimming accounts for 2 bases at V and 6 bases at J, while the number of junction bases matched to no gene is 11. Every donor was a healthy Caucasian. Three pairs of female monozygotic twins, all aged about 18 to 30 years, were included in the twin cohort. CD4+ and CD8+ T cell populations were isolated with positive isolation kits from Invitrogen. Notes on this clonotype: This clone's antigen is unknown. Per-base quality was not reported, and no clone a single base away is much larger than it.

Overall results and qualifications from the work: The excess sharing between twins in beta out-of-frame sequences was weaker because fewer shared sequences reduced the signal-to-noise ratio. Out-of-frame TCR alpha sequences shared between twins showed an excess of low generation-probability sequences compared with coincidental sharing between unrelated individuals. Fewer insertions were carried by abundant cord blood beta clonotypes; a weaker similar trend was observed in young adult naive repertoires, while no such trend was observed in memory repertoires. In monozygotic twins, recombination models systematically underestimated out-of-frame TCR alpha sharing, but the models matched the sharing seen between unrelated individuals. Because the same donors could not be followed over many years, the conclusions depended on cross-sectional statistical analysis. Invariant T cells such as MAIT and iNKT could partly confound zero-insertion analyses, although diverse VJ usage argued against such confounding for most clonotypes.

Libraries came from 5' RACE. The listed sequencing device is Illumina HiSeq 2000. A universal primer binding site was added through template switching, and the final cDNA carried a unique molecular identifier so that TCR cDNA molecules could be counted accurately. Specific primers in the conserved constant-segment region were used to synthesize first-strand cDNA for the TCR alpha and beta chains. To control for contamination, each cDNA library was double barcoded with a SMART-Mk sample barcode plus Illumina barcodes. TruSeq adapter sequences, together with Illumina sample barcodes, were added in two successive PCR steps. The TCR alpha and beta cDNA libraries were sequenced on the Illumina HiSeq platform using custom primers. In the original analysis: MiGEC processed the raw reads to extract unique molecular identifiers, while MiXCR was used to determine the CDR3 positions. Recombination models were inferred per individual with the repgenHMM and IGoR tools using an EM algorithm. The tcR package in R was used for shared clonotype analysis, with sharing normalized by the product of cloneset sizes. To study raw recombination without the effects of thymic and clonal selection, out-of-frame nonproductive sequences were analyzed. The public reads were reanalyzed by TCRdb: fastp trimming at Q25, MiXCR alignment, in-frame beta chains only. Records with the same CDR3 protein are collapsed into one entry carrying the most frequent genes and DNA. The V and J calls follow TCRdb's processing rather than the paper's. In this sample the table shows around 470,000 distinct CDR3 sequences, 13% to 15% of which occur a single time. Of the sample, approximately 0.52% falls within the top ten clones.

These data were likewise used in another study, on yellow fever vaccine responses in identical twins. The second study, in turn, reports: The T cell response to vaccination in identical twins was reported by the authors to appear partly convergent and partly personalized. The study precisely tracked vaccine-responding T cell clones in identical twins.

This receptor was taken from a woman aged 18-35 years in good health. This sequence uses TRBV20-1 and TRBJ2-3; 10 nucleotides in the junction match TRBD2. Material: CD4+ T cells sorted from blood. The bases read TGCAGTGCTAGAATTCCTAGCGGGGGCGCTGGGGATACGCAGTATTTT. Protein translation: CSARIPSGGAGDTQYF.